Listed below are T cell receptor beta chains from one sample, sequenced in a study of T cell responses to AZD1222 COVID-19 vaccine. Some clones are missing from TCRdb's copy, which holds only in-frame ones; the method was immunoSEQ multiplex PCR. Altogether 150,000 or so clones are present, roughly nine tenths being singletons, with the ten largest covering 5.1%. This material consisted of peripheral blood, taken on day 0 of AZD1222 vaccination. The receptors stem from an adult in good health. The CDR3 runs from the conserved cysteine through the conserved F or W. Each record gives: V gene, clone size, D gene, J gene, CDR3 DNA, CDR3 protein. A D gene is named only where the DNA matches it firmly. Only part of the rows carry a size: once, few, many, or a class if the clone is expanded.

TRBV5-1	once	NA	TRBJ1-1	TGCGCCAGCAGCTTGGCCGCAGGGGAGAACACTGAAGCTTTCTTT	CASSLAAGENTEAFF
TRBV7-2	NA	NA	TRBJ2-7	TGTGCCAGCAGCATCGCCGGGCCCGGTGGGGCGTACGAGCAGTACTTC	CASSIAGPGGAYEQYF
TRBV29-1	NA	TRBD2	TRBJ2-5	TGCAGCGTTGTTTTGACTAGCGGGATTTATGAGACCCAGTACTTC	CSVVLTSGIYETQYF
TRBV7-9	NA	NA	TRBJ2-4	TGTGCCAGCAGCTCCCTAGCTTGGCGCAAAAACATTCAGTACTTC	CASSSLAWRKNIQYF
TRBV12-3/TRBV12-4	NA	NA	TRBJ1-2	TGTGCCAGCAGTCCCCAGGGGTGGGGCTACACCTTC	CASSPQGWGYTF
TRBV6-2/TRBV6-3	NA	TRBD1	TRBJ1-2	TGTGCCAGCAGTAAGACAGTCCCGGGACAGCACAACTATGGCTACACCTTC	CASSKTVPGQHNYGYTF
TRBV5-1	once	NA	TRBJ2-1	TGCGCCAGCAGCTTGTCCCCGGGACGGGGTGAGCAGTTCTTC	CASSLSPGRGEQFF
TRBV7-3	NA	NA	TRBJ1-1	TGTGCCAGCAGCTCCCCGGGGAACACTGAAGCTTTCTTT	CASSSPGNTEAFF
TRBV7-9	NA	NA	TRBJ2-3	TGTGCCAGCAGCCGGGGCCAAGGGTTACGGGATACGCAGTATTTT	CASSRGQGLRDTQYF
TRBV24-1	once	NA	TRBJ1-5	TGTGCCACCAGTGACCCCCTCGGTCCCCAGCATTTT	CATSDPLGPQHF
TRBV7-9	NA	NA	TRBJ1-1	TGTGCCAGCAGCTTAGGCTCGAACACTGAAGCTTTCTTT	CASSLGSNTEAFF
TRBV5-1	NA	NA	TRBJ1-4	TGCGCCAGCAGCTTACCCGGGACGTCGAGTGAAAAACTGTTTTTT	CASSLPGTSSEKLFF
TRBV3-1/TRBV3-2	NA	NA	TRBJ2-1	TGTGCCAGCAGCCAAGTTGGGGGAGGCCCACAGGGAGAGCAGTTCTTC	CASSQVGGGPQGEQFF
TRBV6-1	NA	NA	TRBJ2-7	TGTGCCAGCAGTGAAGACAGGAACCTCTACGAGCAGTACTTC	CASSEDRNLYEQYF
TRBV30	few	NA	TRBJ1-2	TGTGCCTGGAGTGTCGGGGGCCCAGGCTATGGCTACACCTTC	CAWSVGGPGYGYTF
TRBV2	NA	NA	TRBJ1-4	TGTGCCAGCGAAAGGGGCCTCGGCGAAAAACTGTTTTTT	CASERGLGEKLFF
TRBV2	NA	NA	TRBJ1-5	TGTGCCAGCGGGGGCAGCAATCAGCCCCAGCATTTT	CASGGSNQPQHF
TRBV9	NA	NA	TRBJ2-7	TGTGCCAGCAGCCCCGGCCAGGGGAGAAGGGGGGTGTACGAGCAGTACTTC	CASSPGQGRRGVYEQYF
TRBV19	NA	TRBD1	TRBJ1-2	TGTGCCAGTAAACGAGGACAGGGGCCAGATGGCTACACCTTC	CASKRGQGPDGYTF
TRBV19	NA	NA	TRBJ1-5	TGTGCCAGTAGTATCCCCGGACCGCGTTTACAGCCCCAGCATTTT	CASSIPGPRLQPQHF
TRBV9	NA	NA	TRBJ1-1	TGTGCCAGCAGCCAGACACAGAACACTGAAGCTTTCTTT	CASSQTQNTEAFF
TRBV7-9	NA	NA	TRBJ2-1	TGTGCCAGCAGCTTCGGGTCGAGCTCCTACAATGAGCAGTTCTTC	CASSFGSSSYNEQFF
TRBV28	NA	NA	TRBJ2-5	TGTGCCAGCAGTTTCCTCAGTTCTCTGGAGACCCAGTACTTC	CASSFLSSLETQYF
TRBV9	NA	NA	TRBJ1-3	TGTGCCAGCAGCGTAGCCGAAGAGGGACTTGATATGGCTGGAAACACCATATATTTT	CASSVAEEGLDMAGNTIYF
TRBV7-8	NA	NA	TRBJ2-7	TGTGCCAGCAGCCTGGGAAGGTACGAGCAGTACTTC	CASSLGRYEQYF
TRBV21-1	NA	NA	TRBJ1-2	TGTGCCAGCAGCAAACTAATAAATGGGACAGATCATGGCTACACCTTC	CASSKLINGTDHGYTF
TRBV6-2/TRBV6-3	NA	NA	TRBJ1-6	TGTGCCAGCAGTTACTTCGGGAATTCACCCCTCCACTTT	CASSYFGNSPLHF
TRBV7-3	NA	NA	TRBJ1-2	TGTGCCAGCAGCTTAACTCCCGCTCCTAACTATGGCTACACCTTC	CASSLTPAPNYGYTF
TRBV28	few	NA	TRBJ1-2	TGTGCCAGCAGTTTAGTGGGGGCGAACTATGGCTACACCTTC	CASSLVGANYGYTF
TRBV9	NA	NA	TRBJ1-3	TGTGCCAGCAGCCCCGAAGGGTCTGGAAACACCATATATTTT	CASSPEGSGNTIYF
TRBV18	NA	NA	TRBJ1-4	TGTGCCAGCTCACCACCAGCTAATGAAAAACTGTTTTTT	CASSPPANEKLFF
TRBV27	few	NA	TRBJ1-1	TGTGCCAGCAGTCCCGATGGGGGTATGACTGAAGCTTTCTTT	CASSPDGGMTEAFF
TRBV2	NA	TRBD2	TRBJ2-1	TGTGCCAGCAGTGCTAGCGGGAGGGCTTGGTTCTTC	CASSASGRAWFF
TRBV7-9	once	NA	TRBJ2-1	TGTGCCAGTACGTCGTGGTCTGGTGAGCAGTTCTTC	CASTSWSGEQFF
TRBV7-2	NA	TRBD1	TRBJ2-1	TGTGCCAGCAGCTTAGACAGGGGGAGCTCCTACAATGAGCAGTTCTTC	CASSLDRGSSYNEQFF
TRBV9	once	TRBD2	TRBJ2-1	TGTGCCAGCAGCGTGGCACCGGGAGGGGTTGATGAGCAGTTCTTC	CASSVAPGGVDEQFF
TRBV7-2	once	TRBD1	TRBJ1-1	TGTGCCAGCAGCCCCCGGGGACAGGGACTCATGAACACTGAAGCTTTCTTT	CASSPRGQGLMNTEAFF
TRBV3-1/TRBV3-2	NA	NA	TRBJ1-5	TGTGCCAGCAGCAAAGGGACCCCTACCAATCAGCCCCAGCATTTT	CASSKGTPTNQPQHF
TRBV6-5	NA	TRBD1	TRBJ1-2	TGTGCCAGCAGCCCGACAGGGCAAAATGGCTACACCTTC	CASSPTGQNGYTF
TRBV28	NA	NA	TRBJ1-1	TGTGCCAGCAGTGTCTCTGGCGAAGCTTTCTTT	CASSVSGEAFF
TRBV10-3	NA	NA	TRBJ1-5	TGTGCCATCAGTGAAGGATGGGGCAATCAGCCCCAGCATTTT	CAISEGWGNQPQHF
TRBV2	NA	NA	TRBJ2-2	TGTGCCAAATCGAGACAGCGAAATACCGGGGAGCTGTTTTTT	CAKSRQRNTGELFF
TRBV30	NA	TRBD1	TRBJ2-7	TGTGCCTGGAAAAGAGGCGGACAGGGAAGGATAGAGCAGTACTTC	CAWKRGGQGRIEQYF
TRBV20-1	NA	NA	TRBJ1-1	TGCAGTGCTAGTGGTGCAGGGGACCGTATGAACACTGAAGCTTTCTTT	CSASGAGDRMNTEAFF
TRBV5-5	NA	NA	TRBJ1-6	TGTGCCAGCAGCTTGGATGGGGTTGGCTCACCCCTCCACTTT	CASSLDGVGSPLHF
TRBV24-1	few	NA	TRBJ2-7	TGTGCCACCAGTGATGATCGAGCAGGGAACTACGAGCAGTACTTC	CATSDDRAGNYEQYF
TRBV5-1	NA	TRBD1	TRBJ2-7	TGCGCCAGCAGCATTGCCAGGGGGAATTACGAGCAGTACTTC	CASSIARGNYEQYF
TRBV15	NA	TRBD2	TRBJ2-1	TGTGCCACCAGTACCGGCTCTAGCGGCCTGGGGGAGCAGTTCTTC	CATSTGSSGLGEQFF